The TCR beta chain described here comes from a study of control samples from healthy donors and cancer patients. TCRdb keeps only in-frame clones here, not all; method: immunoSEQ multiplex PCR. The table shows approximately 84,000 clones, with around 92% occurring only once. Germline CDR1 is MNHEY and CDR2 is SVGAGI. V lost 2 bases, J lost 2 bases, and 6 bases stayed unmatched. The CDR3 loop spans 16 amino acids. The TCR comes from a young man in good health. The genes are TRBV6-5 and TRBJ1-2; the match to TRBD1 covers 9 bases. Sequencing input: blood. The CDR3 sequence is CASSYILTGGNYGYTF. CDR3 nucleotides: TGTGCCAGCAGTTACATCCTCACAGGGGGCAACTATGGCTACACCTTC.